A selection of T cell receptor beta chains follows, all from one sample in a study of shared clonotypes between healthy human individuals. Clones were sequenced by immunoSEQ multiplex PCR, and TCRdb holds only the in-frame ones, with some missing. The sample has over 400,000 clones, 81% seen once. What was sequenced was PBMCs. Receptors originate from a woman in her 40s in good health. Some clones in this sample may be carry-over from other donors' samples. Both conserved end residues are part of each CDR3. Fields, in order: V gene, clone size, D gene, CDR3 length, J gene, CDR3 DNA, CDR3 protein. D genes are given only for firm matches. Clone size appears in some rows only: once, few, many, or a class for an expanded clone.

TRBV7-3	many	NA	14	TRBJ2-1	TGTGCCAGCAGCTCACAGGGTGACTACAATGAGCAGTTCTTC	CASSSQGDYNEQFF
TRBV10-3	NA	NA	14	TRBJ1-2	TGTGCCATCAGTGACGTGGGGAATAGCTATGGCTACACCTTC	CAISDVGNSYGYTF
TRBV19	NA	TRBD2	16	TRBJ2-7	TGTGCCAGTAGTATGGGGCTAGCGGGAGCAAGATACGAGCAGTACTTC	CASSMGLAGARYEQYF
TRBV7-9	once	NA	18	TRBJ2-7	TGTGCCAGCAGCTTAGTTGAGGGCCACACGGAGAATTCCTACGAGCAGTACTTC	CASSLVEGHTENSYEQYF
TRBV27	NA	TRBD1	15	TRBJ1-1	TGTGCCAGCAGTCAGAACTACAGGGGGTACACTGAAGCTTTCTTT	CASSQNYRGYTEAFF
TRBV28	NA	NA	14	TRBJ2-7	TGTGCCAGCAGTTTAGGGGGGCCCACCTACGAGCAGTACTTC	CASSLGGPTYEQYF
TRBV30	NA	NA	16	TRBJ2-5	TGTGCCTGGAGTGTAGGCCTAGGCACTTATCAAGAGACCCAGTACTTC	CAWSVGLGTYQETQYF
TRBV29-1	NA	TRBD2	14	TRBJ2-1	TGCAGCGTCTGGTTCGGAGCGGCGGGAGATGAGCAGTTCTTC	CSVWFGAAGDEQFF
TRBV9	many	TRBD1	13	TRBJ1-2	TGTGCCAGCAGCGGACCCGGACAGGCCCGCTACACCTTC	CASSGPGQARYTF
TRBV19	NA	NA	13	TRBJ1-5	TGTGCCAGTAGTATTTCAGGGGCTCTGCCCCAGCATTTT	CASSISGALPQHF
TRBV5-1	NA	NA	15	TRBJ2-2	TGCGCCAGCAGCTTGCCCGGAGCGAACACCGGGGAGCTGTTTTTT	CASSLPGANTGELFF
TRBV19	NA	TRBD1	15	TRBJ2-5	TGTGCCAGTAGTTCCGGGACAGGGGTGTGGGAGACCCAGTACTTC	CASSSGTGVWETQYF